These 13 T cell receptor beta chains were sequenced from one sample in a study of post-analysis software for immune sequencing data. The TCR beta cDNA libraries carried unique molecular identifiers. TCRdb used MiXCR to reprocess the PCR reads, holding one entry per CDR3 protein. The table includes around 260,000 distinct CDR3 sequences, 36% detected once. Antigens for these TCRs are unknown. Study observations and caveats: Included in a set of roughly five TRBV segments more frequent in patients than controls were TRBV5-6, TRBV5-1 and TRBV20-1.

Sequencing was carried out using blood. The receptors were gathered from a girl aged 5-17 years with multiple sclerosis.

For this clonotype: Relative to the germline gene, one junction end is altered; a read error may explain this. V is TRBV28 and J is TRBJ2-3; D unclear. This CDR3 is built from 11 residues. CDR1 and CDR2 from the germline V gene are MDHEN and SYDVKM. CDR3 residues: CTSSLGDTQYF. CDR3 DNA: TGTACCAGCAGTTTGGGGGATACGCAGTATTTT.

The chain combines TRBV28 with TRBJ2-1; 11 bases are shared with TRBD2. The CDR3 is made up of 15 amino acids. CDR1 is MDHEN and CDR2 is SYDVKM in the germline V gene. V shed 3 bases and J 9 bases; nucleotides not matched to a gene: 7. CDR3 nucleotide sequence: TGTGCCAGCAGTTTCCTAGCGGGGGGCAACATTGAGCAGTTCTTC. This sequence encodes CASSFLAGGNIEQFF. Combining the CDR3 with reference TRBV28 and TRBJ2-1 gives the whole variable domain DVKVTQSSRYLVKRTGEKVFLECVQDMDHENMFWYRQDPGLGLRLIYFSYDVKMKEKGDIPEGYSVSREKKERFSLILESASTNQTSMYLCASSFLAGGNIEQFFGPGTRLTVL.

This sequence joins TRBV6-6 and TRBJ2-7; 15 positions match TRBD2. The V segment lost 5 bases and the J segment 3 bases; nucleotides outside the gene matches: 2. This CDR3 is 15 amino acids long. In germline, CDR1 is MNHNY, CDR2 SVGAGI (reference sequence). Here the CDR3 reads CASSGLAGGDYEQYF. The CDR3 nucleotides read TGTGCCAGCAGTGGACTAGCGGGAGGGGACTACGAGCAGTACTTC.

There are many counts of this clonotype. The chain carries TRBV7-8 and TRBJ2-5; the D gene is possibly TRBD1 (5 bases). Trimming pared 8 bases from V and 1 base from J, leaving 14 bases between. The germline V gene encodes CDR1 SGHVS and CDR2 FQNEAQ. The CDR3 has 14 residues. The CDR3 reads CASYRFPSQETQYF. Written as DNA, the CDR3 is TGTGCCAGCTACAGGTTCCCCTCCCAAGAGACCCAGTACTTC.

The chain carries TRBV18 and TRBJ1-1; no firm D call. The germline V gene encodes CDR1 KGHSH and CDR2 LQKENI. V lost 6 bases and J 4 bases, leaving 15 bases between the germline ends. CDR3 length equals 14 residues. In nucleotides, the CDR3 is TGTGCCAGCTCCCCCACCCTACAAGGCACTGAAGCTTTCTTT. Amino acids: CASSPTLQGTEAFF. Combining the CDR3 with reference TRBV18 and TRBJ1-1 gives the whole variable domain NAGVMQNPRHLVRRRGQEARLRCSPMKGHSHVYWYRQLPEEGLKFMVYLQKENIIDESGMPKERFSAEFPKEGPSILRIQQVVRGDSAAYFCASSPTLQGTEAFFGQGTRLTVV.

This clonotype was observed a few times. A read error may explain this, as a much larger clone is one base away. CDR3 sequence reads: CANSQEGRETQYF. CDR3 sequence (DNA): TGTGCCAACAGCCAAGAGGGGAGGGAGACCCAGTACTTC. The chain carries TRBV4-2 and TRBJ2-5; weak D call: TRBD2 (6 bases). The CDR3 has 13 amino acids. Germline V gene sequence: CDR1 LGHNA, CDR2 YNFKEQ.

This clonotype was seen a single time. The chain uses TRBV4-1 and TRBJ1-5, with D perhaps matching TRBD1 (5 bases). The CDR3 covers 15 residues. V gave up 4 bases and J gave up 0 bases, with 10 bases separating them. CDR1 is MGHRA, CDR2 YSYEKL, per germline. The CDR3 DNA sequence: TGCGCCAGCAGCCCACAAGGGGATAGCAATCAGCCCCAGCATTTT. This sequence encodes CASSPQGDSNQPQHF.

This clonotype was counted only a few times. The chain uses TRBV21-1 and TRBJ1-1. TRBV21-1 is tagged as a pseudogene. The CDR3 spans 18 residues. This CDR3 reads CASSPQKGGGRTNAEAFF. CDR3 coding DNA: TGTGCCAGCAGCCCCCAAAAAGGAGGAGGACGGACGAACGCTGAAGCTTTCTTT.

This clonotype was counted at least ten times. This chain connects TRBV15 to TRBJ2-3; a possible D gene is TRBD2 (6 bases). CDR1 is LNHNV and CDR2 is YYDKDF in the germline V gene (reference sequence). V lost 5 bases, J lost 2 bases, and 17 bases lay in between. CDR3 length equals 16 residues. CDR3 nucleotides: TGTGCCACCAGCCTCCTCGGAGGGAGATACACAGATACGCAGTATTTT. Amino acids: CATSLLGGRYTDTQYF.

About this clonotype itself: A much more abundant neighbour one base away suggests this may be a read error. The CDR3 coding sequence is TGTGCCAACAGTGATCCGGGCAGCACAGATACGCAGTATTTT. As protein: CANSDPGSTDTQYF. The chain combines TRBV10-3 with TRBJ2-3; no clear D. Germline V lookup: CDR1 ENHRY, CDR2 SYGVKD. The CDR3 loop spans 14 amino acids.

Regarding this clonotype: A clone one base away is much larger, so this may be a read error. The chain joins TRBV9 to TRBJ2-1, with a possible D match to TRBD2 (5 bases). The germline V gene has CDR1 SGDLS and CDR2 YYNGEE. V was cut by 3 bases and J by 6 bases, with 16 bases left in between. The CDR3 consists of 15 residues. The CDR3 region has the DNA TGTGCCAGCAGCGGAGCTAGCTCAGCGCCCAATGAGCAGTTCTTC. Encoded protein: CASSGASSAPNEQFF.

Notes on this clonotype: A much larger clone differs by one base, so this may be a read error. V is TRBV11-1 and J is TRBJ2-5, with TRBD2 identical over 7 bases. The CDR3 covers 15 residues. CDR1 and CDR2 from the germline V gene are SGHAT and FQDESV (reference sequence). The V segment lost 4 bases and the J segment 11 bases; nucleotides outside the gene matches: 16. As DNA, the CDR3 is TGTGCCAGCAGCTCGAGAGGCGGGAGCTTGGATGAGCAGTACTTC. Translated, it gives CASSSRGGSLDEQYF. Based on the CDR3 plus reference TRBV11-1 and TRBJ2-5, the full variable domain is EAEVAQSPRYKITEKSQAVAFWCDPISGHATLYWYRQILGQGPELLVQFQDESVVDDSQLPKDRFSAERLKGVDSTLKIQPAELGDSAMYLCASSSRGGSLDEQYFGPGTRLLVL.

The J gene is TRBJ1-5, the V gene TRBV11-2; D unclear. V lost 10 bases to trimming and J lost 9 bases, with 19 bases between them. Germline CDR1 reads SGHAT; CDR2 reads FQNNGV. This CDR3 region has 13 residues. The chain's CDR3 is CANSKTSDGPQHF. The CDR3 DNA reads TGTGCCAACAGTAAGACCTCGGATGGGCCCCAGCATTTT.